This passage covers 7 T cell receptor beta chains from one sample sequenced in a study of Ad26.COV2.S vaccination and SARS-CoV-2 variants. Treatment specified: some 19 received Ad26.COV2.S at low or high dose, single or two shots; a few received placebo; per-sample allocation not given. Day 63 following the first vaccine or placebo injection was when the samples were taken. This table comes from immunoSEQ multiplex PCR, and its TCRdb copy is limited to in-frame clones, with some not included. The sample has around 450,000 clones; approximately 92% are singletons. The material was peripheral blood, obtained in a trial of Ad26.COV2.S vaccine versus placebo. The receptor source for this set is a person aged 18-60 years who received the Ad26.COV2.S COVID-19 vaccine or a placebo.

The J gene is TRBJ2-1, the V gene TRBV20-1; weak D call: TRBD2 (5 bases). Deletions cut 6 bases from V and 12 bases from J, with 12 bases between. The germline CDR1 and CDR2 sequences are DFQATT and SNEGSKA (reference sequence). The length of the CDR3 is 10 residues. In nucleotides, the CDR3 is TGCAGTGCAAGCGGACGGGGGCAGTTCTTC. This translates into CSASGRGQFF.

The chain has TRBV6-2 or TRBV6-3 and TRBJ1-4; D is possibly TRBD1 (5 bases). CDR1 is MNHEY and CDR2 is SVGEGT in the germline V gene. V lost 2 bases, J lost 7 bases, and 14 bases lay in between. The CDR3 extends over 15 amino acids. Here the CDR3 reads CASSYGGTYSEKLFF. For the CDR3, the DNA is TGTGCCAGCAGTTACGGGGGGACGTACTCTGAAAAACTGTTTTTT.

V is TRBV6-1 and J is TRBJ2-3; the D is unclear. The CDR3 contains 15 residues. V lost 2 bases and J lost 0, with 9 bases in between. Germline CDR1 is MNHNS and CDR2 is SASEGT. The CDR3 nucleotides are TGTGCCAGCAGTGAATACGTCACTAGCACAGATACGCAGTATTTT. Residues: CASSEYVTSTDTQYF.

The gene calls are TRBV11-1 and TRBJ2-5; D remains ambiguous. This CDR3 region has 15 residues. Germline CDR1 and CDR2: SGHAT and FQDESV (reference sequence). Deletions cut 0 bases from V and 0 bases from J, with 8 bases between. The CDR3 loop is CASSLAPGYQETQYF. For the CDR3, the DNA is TGTGCCAGCAGCTTAGCGCCTGGGTACCAAGAGACCCAGTACTTC.

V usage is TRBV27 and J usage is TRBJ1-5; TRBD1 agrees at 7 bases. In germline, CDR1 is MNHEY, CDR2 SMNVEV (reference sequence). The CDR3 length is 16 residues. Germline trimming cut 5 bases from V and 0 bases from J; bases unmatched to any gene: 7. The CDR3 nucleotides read TGTGCCAGCAGTCCCTCACAGGGGCCTAGCAATCAGCCCCAGCATTTT. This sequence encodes CASSPSQGPSNQPQHF.

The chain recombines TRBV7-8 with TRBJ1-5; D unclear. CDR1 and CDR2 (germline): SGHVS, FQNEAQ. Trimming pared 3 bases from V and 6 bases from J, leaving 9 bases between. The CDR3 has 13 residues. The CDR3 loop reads CASSFTSVQPQHF. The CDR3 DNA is TGTGCCAGCAGCTTTACGTCCGTTCAGCCCCAGCATTTT.

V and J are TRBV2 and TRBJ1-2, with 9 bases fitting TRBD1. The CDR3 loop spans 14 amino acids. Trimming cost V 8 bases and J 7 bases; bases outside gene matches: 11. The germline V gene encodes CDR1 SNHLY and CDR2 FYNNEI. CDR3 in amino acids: CASAYQGTGSGYTF. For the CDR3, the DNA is TGTGCCAGCGCCTACCAGGGGACAGGGAGTGGCTACACCTTC.